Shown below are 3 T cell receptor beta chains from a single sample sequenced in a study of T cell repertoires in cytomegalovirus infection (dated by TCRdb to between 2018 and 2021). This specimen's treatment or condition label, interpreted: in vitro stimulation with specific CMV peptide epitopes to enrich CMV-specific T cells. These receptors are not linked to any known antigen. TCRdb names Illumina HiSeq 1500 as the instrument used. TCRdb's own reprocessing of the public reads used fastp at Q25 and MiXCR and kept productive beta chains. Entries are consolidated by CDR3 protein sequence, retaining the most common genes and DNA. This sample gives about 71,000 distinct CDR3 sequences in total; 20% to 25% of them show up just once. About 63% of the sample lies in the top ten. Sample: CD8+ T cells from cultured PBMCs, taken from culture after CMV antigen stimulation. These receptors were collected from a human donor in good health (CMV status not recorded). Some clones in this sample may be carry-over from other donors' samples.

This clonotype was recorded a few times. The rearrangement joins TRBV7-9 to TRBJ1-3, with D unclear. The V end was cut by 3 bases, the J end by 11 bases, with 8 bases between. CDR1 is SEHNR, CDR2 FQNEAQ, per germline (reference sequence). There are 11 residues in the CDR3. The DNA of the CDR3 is TGTGCCAGCAGCTTGAACTTCCCCATATATTTT. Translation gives CASSLNFPIYF. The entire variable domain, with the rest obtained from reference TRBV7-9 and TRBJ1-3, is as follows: DTGVSQNPRHKITKRGQNVTFRCDPISEHNRLYWYRQTLGQGPEFLTYFQNEAQLEKSRLLSDRFSAERPKGSFSTLEIQRTEQGDSAMYLCASSLNFPIYFGEGSWLTVV.

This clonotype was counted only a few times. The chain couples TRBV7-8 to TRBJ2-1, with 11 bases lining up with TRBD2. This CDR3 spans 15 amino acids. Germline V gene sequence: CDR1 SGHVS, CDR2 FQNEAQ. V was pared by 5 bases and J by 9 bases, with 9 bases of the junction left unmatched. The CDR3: CASSPLLAGGREQFF. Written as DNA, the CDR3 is TGTGCCAGCAGCCCTCTCCTAGCGGGGGGCCGTGAGCAGTTCTTC.

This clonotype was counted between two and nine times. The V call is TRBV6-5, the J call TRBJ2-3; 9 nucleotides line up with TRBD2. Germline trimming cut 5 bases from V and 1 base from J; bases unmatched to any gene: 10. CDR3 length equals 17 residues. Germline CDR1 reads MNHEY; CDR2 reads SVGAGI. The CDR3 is CASSPQRLAEGTDTQYF. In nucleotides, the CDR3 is TGTGCCAGCAGTCCCCAAAGACTAGCGGAGGGCACAGATACGCAGTATTTT.